A selection of T cell receptor beta chains follows, all from one sample in a study of cytomegalovirus exposure and HLA in healthy donors. Produced via immunoSEQ multiplex PCR; TCRdb's table is partial and in-frame only. The table records around 140,000 clones, approximately 80% of them present only once. Sequences were obtained from PBMCs. The receptors come from a man aged 25 to 40 in good health and CMV-seropositive. CDR3s include the opening cysteine and the closing phenylalanine or tryptophan. Each record gives: J gene, V gene, CDR3 protein.

j_call: TRBJ2-1
v_call: TRBV9
cdr3_aa: CASSSPQAGTYDEQFF

j_call: TRBJ2-6
v_call: TRBV28
cdr3_aa: CAHGQGGTGANVLTF

j_call: -
v_call: TRBV6-1
cdr3_aa: CASKPDRGSYEQYF

j_call: TRBJ2-7
v_call: TRBV5-4
cdr3_aa: CASSTSSGGGPGEQYF

j_call: TRBJ1-1
v_call: TRBV6-5
cdr3_aa: CASSSPMNTEAFF

j_call: TRBJ1-1
v_call: TRBV29-1
cdr3_aa: CSGGQNTEAFF

j_call: TRBJ1-5
v_call: TRBV28
cdr3_aa: CASSLAGARNQPQHF

j_call: -
v_call: TRBV9
cdr3_aa: CASSGGTGVNEQYF

j_call: TRBJ1-2
v_call: TRBV14
cdr3_aa: CASSQAGLPNYGYTF

j_call: TRBJ2-3
v_call: TRBV6-6
cdr3_aa: CASSYRSDTQYF

j_call: TRBJ1-4
v_call: TRBV18
cdr3_aa: CASSPNAGVSNEKLFF

j_call: TRBJ2-5
v_call: TRBV6-1
cdr3_aa: CASTRTGNGQETQYF

j_call: TRBJ1-1
v_call: TRBV28
cdr3_aa: CASSLLQTGMNTEAFF

j_call: TRBJ1-1
v_call: TRBV19
cdr3_aa: CASSIEGAGRAFF

j_call: TRBJ2-3
v_call: TRBV7-3
cdr3_aa: CASSLGLAPDTQYF

j_call: TRBJ2-7
v_call: TRBV18
cdr3_aa: CASSKGQGIRNEQYF

j_call: TRBJ1-1
v_call: TRBV6-1
cdr3_aa: CASRDRDRPTEAFF

j_call: TRBJ2-3
v_call: TRBV10-3
cdr3_aa: CAISETGSDTQYF

j_call: TRBJ1-2
v_call: TRBV28
cdr3_aa: CASTHGGAGYGYTF

j_call: TRBJ1-6
v_call: TRBV28
cdr3_aa: CASSYDLGIIHLIF

j_call: TRBJ1-1
v_call: TRBV2
cdr3_aa: CASRIRGGLTEAFF

j_call: TRBJ1-5
v_call: TRBV6-6
cdr3_aa: CASSLQGVADQPQHF

j_call: TRBJ2-1
v_call: TRBV19
cdr3_aa: CASSIQEGRFSYNEQFF

j_call: TRBJ2-2
v_call: TRBV18
cdr3_aa: CASSVRQGANTGELFF

j_call: TRBJ2-1
v_call: TRBV4-1
cdr3_aa: CASSQEAISDEQFF

j_call: TRBJ2-7
v_call: TRBV5-1
cdr3_aa: CASSREPAGAVYEQYF

j_call: TRBJ1-1
v_call: TRBV7-9
cdr3_aa: CALGRGTEAFF

j_call: TRBJ1-2
v_call: TRBV5-4
cdr3_aa: CASSPTLDRVNGGYTF

j_call: TRBJ1-1
v_call: TRBV28
cdr3_aa: CASSLGLQGTEAFF

j_call: TRBJ2-3
v_call: TRBV28
cdr3_aa: CASSLDLAGYTDTQYF

j_call: TRBJ2-7
v_call: TRBV10-3
cdr3_aa: CAISESEGTVVYEQYF

j_call: TRBJ2-5
v_call: TRBV11-2
cdr3_aa: CASSSYPRDTLETQYF

j_call: TRBJ2-2
v_call: TRBV10-3
cdr3_aa: CAIRGGLADTGELFF

j_call: TRBJ2-1
v_call: TRBV19
cdr3_aa: CASTTLGGREQFF

j_call: TRBJ2-1
v_call: TRBV27
cdr3_aa: CASRKPSSYNEQFF

j_call: TRBJ2-2
v_call: TRBV4-2
cdr3_aa: CASSQDRRTASGGAGELFF

j_call: TRBJ2-1
v_call: TRBV14
cdr3_aa: CASSQGGQYNNEQFF